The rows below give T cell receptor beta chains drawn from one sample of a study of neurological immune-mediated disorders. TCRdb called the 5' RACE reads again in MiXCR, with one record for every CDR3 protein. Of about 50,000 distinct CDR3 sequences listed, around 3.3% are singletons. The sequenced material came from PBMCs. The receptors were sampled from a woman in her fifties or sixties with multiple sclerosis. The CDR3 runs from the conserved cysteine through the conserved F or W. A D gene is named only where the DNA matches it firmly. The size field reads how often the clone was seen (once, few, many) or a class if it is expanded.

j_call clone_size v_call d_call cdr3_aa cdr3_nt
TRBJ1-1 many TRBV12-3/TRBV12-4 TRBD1 CASRDRLMNTEAFF TGTGCCAGCAGGGACAGGCTTATGAACACTGAAGCTTTCTTT
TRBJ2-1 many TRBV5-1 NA CASSLGGRPEGREQFF TGCGCCAGCAGCTTGGGGGGCAGACCGGAGGGCCGTGAGCAGTTCTTC
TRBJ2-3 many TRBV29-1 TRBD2 CSVEVAGVDTQYF TGCAGCGTTGAAGTAGCGGGAGTAGATACGCAGTATTTT
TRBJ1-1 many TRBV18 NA CASSPVDGGTEAFF TGTGCCAGCTCACCGGTCGATGGAGGCACTGAAGCTTTCTTT
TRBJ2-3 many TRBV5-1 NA CASSLALGVLDTQYF TGCGCCAGCAGCTTGGCCCTGGGGGTACTAGATACGCAGTATTTT
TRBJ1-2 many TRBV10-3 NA CAISESRGAHGYTF TGTGCCATCAGTGAGTCGCGGGGGGCGCATGGCTACACCTTC
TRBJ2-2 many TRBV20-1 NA CSAREGSNTGELFF TGCAGTGCTAGAGAGGGGTCAAACACCGGGGAGCTGTTTTTT
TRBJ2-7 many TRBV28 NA CASSLGGGQSYEQYF TGTGCCAGCAGTTTGGGGGGGGGGCAGTCCTACGAGCAGTACTTC
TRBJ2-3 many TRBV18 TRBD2 CASSAIAGADTQYF TGTGCCAGCTCAGCGATAGCGGGAGCAGATACGCAGTATTTT
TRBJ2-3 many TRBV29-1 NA CSVDDQRGPNTDTQYF TGCAGCGTTGATGACCAAAGGGGCCCAAATACAGATACGCAGTATTTT